This TCR beta chain was sequenced during a study of blood T cell repertoires in COVID-19. Study information: In each case, the material was cDNA or gDNA derived from T cells, B-cell-depleted T cells, or PBMCs.

Produced via immunoSEQ multiplex PCR; TCRdb's table is partial and in-frame only. Here the sample spans some 400,000 clones, around nine tenths being singletons. The sequenced sample was PBMCs or T cells enriched from blood (not recorded which). The sequence came from a woman in her twenties or thirties who had recovered from COVID-19.

CDR3 DNA: TGTGCCAGCAGCTTAATCGGGGATCAGCCCCAGCATTTT. It yields the protein CASSLIGDQPQHF. The rearrangement joins TRBV7-8 to TRBJ1-5; D not resolved. The CDR3 sequence is 13 residues long. The V and J ends lost 2 bases and 5 bases respectively, with 7 bases between them. Germline V CDR1 and CDR2: SGHVS, FQNEAQ.